A single sample gave rise to the 13 T cell receptor beta chains below, sequenced in a study of cytomegalovirus exposure and HLA in healthy donors. Primers for the PCR totalled 60 Vbeta and 13 Jbeta. TCRdb keeps only in-frame clones here, not all; method: immunoSEQ multiplex PCR. Of 250,000 to 350,000 clones listed, just over 85% are singletons. Sequencing was performed on PBMCs. All receptors come from a man aged 40-49 years in good health and CMV-seropositive.

About this clone itself: Mismatch with germline at one junction end may stem from a read error. The V and J genes are TRBV6-1 and TRBJ2-7; perhaps TRBD2 as D (7 bases). This CDR3 has 16 residues. CDR1 and CDR2 (germline): MNHNS, SASEGT. CDR3 sequence: CASREEVSRGHYEQYF. DNA of the CDR3: TGTGCCAGCAGGGAAGAAGTTTCGCGGGGGCACTACGAGCAGTACTTC.

V usage is TRBV2 and J usage is TRBJ2-7; 7 positions agree with TRBD1. CDR1 is SNHLY, CDR2 FYNNEI, per germline. There are 14 residues in the CDR3. The J segment lost 1 base and the V segment lost 5 bases, leaving 5 bases of the junction unmatched. CDR3 sequence: CASSRQGQSYEQYF. CDR3 sequence (DNA): TGTGCCAGCAGTCGACAGGGCCAATCCTACGAGCAGTACTTC.

This clone was detected only a few times. The rearrangement joins TRBV7-2 to TRBJ2-3, with 8 bases lining up with TRBD1. The V gene end was trimmed by 5 bases and the J gene end by 1 base; junction bases not matched to a gene: 14. Germline V gene lookup returns CDR1 SGHTA and CDR2 FQGNSA. The CDR3 has 18 amino acids. CDR3 bases: TGTGCCAGCAGCCCCCGACAGGGGAGAGCGGATCGCACAGATACGCAGTATTTT. This translates into CASSPRQGRADRTDTQYF. Variable domain in full (rest from reference TRBV7-2 and TRBJ2-3): GAGVSQSPSNKVTEKGKDVELRCDPISGHTALYWYRQSLGQGLEFLIYFQGNSAPDKSGLPSDRFSAERTGGSVSTLTIQRTQQEDSAVYLCASSPRQGRADRTDTQYFGPGTRLTVL.

DNA for the CDR3: TGTGCCAGCAGCTCGATTGGGGGGAGCGGTACAGATACGCAGTATTTT. This encodes CASSSIGGSGTDTQYF. This chain links TRBV11-3 with TRBJ2-3, with TRBD2 as a possible D gene (6 bases). Germline V gene data show CDR1 as SGHNT and CDR2 as YENEEA. The CDR3 extends over 16 amino acids. V shed 4 bases and J shed 3 bases, with 17 bases lying between them.

The chain uses TRBV7-2 and TRBJ2-2; 7 bases align to TRBD2. In germline, CDR1 is SGHTA, CDR2 FQGNSA. After removal of 2 bases from V and 5 bases from J, the junction contained 11 bases not matched to a gene. This CDR3 contains 17 residues. The CDR3 DNA follows: TGTGCCAGCAGCTTAAGGAACATCGGGACTACTACCGGGGAGCTGTTTTTT. It is translated as CASSLRNIGTTTGELFF.

This chain connects TRBV28 to TRBJ1-1; D ambiguous. The CDR3 sequence is 13 residues long. V lost 5 bases and J 4 bases, leaving 11 bases between the germline ends. Germline CDR1 and CDR2: MDHEN and SYDVKM. CDR3 sequence (DNA): TGTGCCAGCAGTCCCAGGATCCCCACTGAAGCTTTCTTT. Protein: CASSPRIPTEAFF. The full variable domain, completed using reference TRBV28 and TRBJ1-1, is DVKVTQSSRYLVKRTGEKVFLECVQDMDHENMFWYRQDPGLGLRLIYFSYDVKMKEKGDIPEGYSVSREKKERFSLILESASTNQTSMYLCASSPRIPTEAFFGQGTRLTVV.

The rearrangement uses TRBV15 and TRBJ2-7; D unresolved. Trimming removed 3 bases at V and 1 base at J, with 4 bases between. Per the germline V gene, CDR1 is LNHNV and CDR2 is YYDKDF (reference sequence). The CDR3 spans 12 residues. The CDR3 sequence is CATSSSSYEQYF. In DNA form, the CDR3 reads TGTGCCACCAGCAGTAGTTCCTACGAGCAGTACTTC.

V and J are TRBV4-1 and TRBJ1-4; 7 positions match TRBD1. V was pared by 0 bases and J by 8 bases, with 9 bases of the junction left unmatched. The germline V gene has CDR1 MGHRA and CDR2 YSYEKL. The CDR3 runs 16 residues. The CDR3 sequence is CASSQEGQRRKEKLFF. The CDR3 region has the DNA TGCGCCAGCAGCCAAGAGGGACAGCGTAGGAAGGAAAAACTGTTTTTT.

The CDR3 DNA reads TGTGCCAGCAAGAGGACTGAAGCTTTCTTT. Translated, it gives CASKRTEAFF. This chain joins TRBV6-5 and TRBJ1-1; D not resolved. V was clipped by 7 bases and J by 5 bases, with 5 bases between them. The CDR3 runs 10 residues. Germline V gene lookup returns CDR1 MNHEY and CDR2 SVGAGI.

V usage is TRBV14 and J usage is TRBJ1-3; TRBD1 matches at 7 bases. Germline V lookup: CDR1 SGHDN, CDR2 FVKESK. The junction had 3 bases not matched to a gene; V was cut back by 0 bases and J by 10 bases. The length of the CDR3 is 13 residues. CDR3 coding DNA: TGTGCCAGCAGCCAAGAAGTGACAGGGACCATATATTTT. Its translation is CASSQEVTGTIYF.

This clone occurred once. The chain recombines TRBV19 with TRBJ1-1; 7 bases are shared with TRBD1. Germline V CDR1 and CDR2: LNHDA, SQIVND (reference sequence). The CDR3 totals 15 residues. V shed 3 bases and J 1 base; nucleotides not matched to a gene: 5. The CDR3: CASSIGQVQNTEAFF. DNA for the CDR3: TGTGCCAGTAGTATCGGACAGGTCCAGAACACTGAAGCTTTCTTT.

The V and J genes are TRBV6-4 and TRBJ1-5, with 8 bases matching TRBD1. The CDR3 runs 16 residues. The V gene's germline CDR1 is MRHNA and CDR2 SNTAGT. V lost 6 bases and J lost 2; bases outside the gene matches: 9. This CDR3 reads CASRYPGGQGNQPQHF. CDR3 in DNA: TGTGCCAGCAGATACCCGGGGGGACAGGGCAATCAGCCCCAGCATTTT.

The gene calls are TRBV18 and TRBJ1-4; 11 nucleotides line up with TRBD1. J gave up 8 bases and V 7 bases, and 9 bases lay outside the gene matches. Germline V gene data show CDR1 as KGHSH and CDR2 as LQKENI. The CDR3 runs to 15 residues. The CDR3: CASLPGTGGTEKLFF. In DNA form, the CDR3 reads TGTGCCAGCTTACCCGGGACAGGGGGAACGGAAAAACTGTTTTTT.